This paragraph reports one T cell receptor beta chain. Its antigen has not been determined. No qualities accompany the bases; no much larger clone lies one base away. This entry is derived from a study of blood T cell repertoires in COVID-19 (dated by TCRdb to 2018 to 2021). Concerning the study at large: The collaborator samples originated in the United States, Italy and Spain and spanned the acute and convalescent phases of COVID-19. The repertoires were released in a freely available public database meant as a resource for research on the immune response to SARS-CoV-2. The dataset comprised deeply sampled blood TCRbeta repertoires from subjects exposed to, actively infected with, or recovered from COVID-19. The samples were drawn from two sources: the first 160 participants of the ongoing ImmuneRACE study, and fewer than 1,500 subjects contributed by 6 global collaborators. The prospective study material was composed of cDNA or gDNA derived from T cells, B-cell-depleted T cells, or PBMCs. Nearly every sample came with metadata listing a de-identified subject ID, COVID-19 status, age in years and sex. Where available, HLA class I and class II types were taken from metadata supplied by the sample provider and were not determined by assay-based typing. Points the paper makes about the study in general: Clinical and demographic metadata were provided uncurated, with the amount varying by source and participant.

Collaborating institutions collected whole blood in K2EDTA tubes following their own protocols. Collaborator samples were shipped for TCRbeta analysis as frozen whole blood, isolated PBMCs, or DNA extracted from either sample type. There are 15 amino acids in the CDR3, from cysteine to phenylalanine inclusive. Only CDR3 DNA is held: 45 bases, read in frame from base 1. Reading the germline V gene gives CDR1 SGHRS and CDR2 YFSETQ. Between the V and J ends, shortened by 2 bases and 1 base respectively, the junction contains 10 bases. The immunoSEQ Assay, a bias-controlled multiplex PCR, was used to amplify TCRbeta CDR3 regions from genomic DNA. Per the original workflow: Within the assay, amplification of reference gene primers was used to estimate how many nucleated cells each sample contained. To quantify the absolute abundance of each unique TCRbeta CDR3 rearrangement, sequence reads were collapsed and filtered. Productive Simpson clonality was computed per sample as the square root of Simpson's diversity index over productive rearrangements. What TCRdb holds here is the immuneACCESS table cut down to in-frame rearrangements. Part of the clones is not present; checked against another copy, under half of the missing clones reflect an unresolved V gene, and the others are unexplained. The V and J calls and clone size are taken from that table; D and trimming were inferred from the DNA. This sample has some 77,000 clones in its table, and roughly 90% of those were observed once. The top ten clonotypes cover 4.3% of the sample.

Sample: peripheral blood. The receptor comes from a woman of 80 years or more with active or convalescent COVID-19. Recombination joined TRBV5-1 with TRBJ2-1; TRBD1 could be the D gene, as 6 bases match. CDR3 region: CASSFTDRSYNEQFF. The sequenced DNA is TGCGCCAGCAGCTTTACGGACAGATCCTACAATGAGCAGTTCTTC.